This T cell receptor (beta chain) was identified during a study of Graves' ophthalmopathy and Graves' hyperthyroidism (dated 2018 in TCRdb). About the study as a whole: Peripheral blood was collected before any treatment was given, at the time of initial diagnosis. To tell Graves' ophthalmopathy apart from Graves' hyperthyroidism, and to predict which patients would progress to ophthalmopathy, the study relied on TCR beta repertoire signatures. The 100 discovery patients were randomly split 7:3 into training and test sets. To explore V-J signatures that distinguish ophthalmopathy from hyperthyroidism, a discovery set of about a hundred patients was enrolled, made up of more than 40 with ophthalmopathy and fewer than 60 with stable hyperthyroidism. In total, 135 blood samples were TCR-sequenced: approximately 42 ophthalmopathy, under 80 hyperthyroidism and roughly 17 hyperthyroidism-to-ophthalmopathy patients. In more than five hyperthyroidism patients, T-cell repertoires of thyroid tissue and blood were compared. For independent validation, a separate cohort was made up of approximately 19 hyperthyroidism patients plus 17 patients who later progressed from hyperthyroidism to ophthalmopathy. After sampling, hyperthyroidism patients received methimazole starting at 30 mg daily, and ophthalmopathy patients received high-dose intravenous methylprednisolone. Here is what the overall study found, with its caveats: Most expanded thyroid clonotypes with frequency above 0.001 were also detected in blood, suggesting blood repertoires may reflect the thyroid immune response. Sample size was not statistically predetermined, and group allocation was not concealed from the investigators. The 13-signature model separated ophthalmopathy from stable hyperthyroidism with approximately 90% sensitivity and approximately 81% specificity in cross-validation, and 80%/75% in the test set. In validation, the model predicted ophthalmopathy progression with about 71% sensitivity and roughly 72% specificity; some 13 predicted patients were CT-confirmed with GO in a median of approximately six months.

Ophthalmopathy patients had moderately to severely active disease, Clinical Activity Score of at least 3, NOSPECS grade of at least 4, and disease duration under 3 months. Patients with other autoimmune diseases, uncontrolled infections, pregnancy or lactation were excluded from the study. Clinical symptoms, serum thyroxine, TRAb, thyroid ultrasound and orbital computed tomography formed the basis of the diagnosis. Using Ficoll-Paque density gradient centrifugation, PBMCs were isolated from over 8.5 ml of fresh peripheral blood. Trizol reagent was used to extract the total RNA, and its quality was then checked on an Agilent 2100 Bioanalyzer. TCR beta CDR3 regions were amplified from RNA transcripts for repertoire sequencing. A first-round RT-PCR used HTBI primers with the Qiagen OneStep RT-PCR kit, followed by a second-round multiplex PCR, size selection and purification. The libraries underwent paired-end sequencing with 100 bp reads on an Illumina HiSeq2000. On the study's bioinformatics: SOAPnuke was used for read processing, and reads with adapters, uncalled bases, a mean Phred below 15, or no exact constant-primer or identifier match were discarded. High-quality paired reads were merged with COPE v1.2.5. Each unique nucleotide sequence was treated as a clonotype, and MiTCR v1.1 was used to align the clonotypes to the IMGT TRB V, D and J references. Analysis was restricted to V-J combinations with a frequency above 0.0001, which covered 98% to 99.2% of repertoires. A TCR clonal expansion and chaos score per V-J combination was defined as the ratio of F50 clonal expansion to chaos observed in the TCRdist matrix. Welch's t-statistics and random forest were used to reduce features to about 14 V-J combinations, which were fed into a naive Bayes classifier. The Morisita-Horn index was used to measure how similar the thyroid and blood repertoires were. Through fastp at Q25 and MiXCR, TCRdb rebuilt clones from the public reads, retaining in-frame beta chains. Each CDR3 protein appears once, grouped with its most common genes and DNA. TCRdb, rather than the study authors, made the V and J calls. The sample data list about 400,000 distinct CDR3 sequences, and about 18% of these were observed just once. Jointly, the top ten make up approximately 1.4% of the sample.

In this sample, this clonotype turned up many times. Its target antigen remains unknown. No base quality values were provided; no much bigger clone lies one nucleotide off. Trimming removed 11 bases from V and 4 bases from J, leaving 9 bases between the germline ends. From cysteine to phenylalanine, the CDR3 is 10 amino acids long. Only CDR3 DNA remains: 30 bases, in frame from the first base. The germline V gene provides CDR1 MNHNS and CDR2 SASEGT. The sequencing input was peripheral blood. The chain links TRBV6-1 with TRBJ2-7, with the D gene too uncertain to name. The sequence came from a woman aged 18-29 years with Graves' ophthalmopathy. Donor details come from another sample of the same person, matched by shared clones. In nucleotides, the sequence is TGTGCCGCCCTAGTTTACGAGCAGTACTTC. It encodes CAALVYEQYF.